This T cell receptor (beta chain) was recovered during a study of blood T cell repertoires in COVID-19. Looking at the study overall: From the United States, Italy and Spain came samples of acute and convalescent COVID-19. PBMCs, B-cell-depleted T cells, or T cells provided the cDNA or gDNA that made up the material.

The CDR3 runs 14 residues. The germline V gene has CDR1 LNHDA and CDR2 SQIVND (reference sequence). Deletions cut 6 bases from V and 5 bases from J, with 13 bases between. Some clones are missing from TCRdb's copy, which holds only in-frame ones; the method was immunoSEQ multiplex PCR. There are roughly 280,000 clones in the sample; approximately 86% occur only once, and approximately 2% lies in the top ten. This receptor was identified in a man aged 25-45 years with active or convalescent COVID-19. Sequenced sample: peripheral blood. V and J are TRBV19 and TRBJ2-2, with D possibly being TRBD2 (5 bases). The CDR3 reads CASRWELMTGELFF. Written as DNA, the CDR3 is TGTGCCAGTAGATGGGAGTTGATGACCGGGGAGCTGTTTTTT.